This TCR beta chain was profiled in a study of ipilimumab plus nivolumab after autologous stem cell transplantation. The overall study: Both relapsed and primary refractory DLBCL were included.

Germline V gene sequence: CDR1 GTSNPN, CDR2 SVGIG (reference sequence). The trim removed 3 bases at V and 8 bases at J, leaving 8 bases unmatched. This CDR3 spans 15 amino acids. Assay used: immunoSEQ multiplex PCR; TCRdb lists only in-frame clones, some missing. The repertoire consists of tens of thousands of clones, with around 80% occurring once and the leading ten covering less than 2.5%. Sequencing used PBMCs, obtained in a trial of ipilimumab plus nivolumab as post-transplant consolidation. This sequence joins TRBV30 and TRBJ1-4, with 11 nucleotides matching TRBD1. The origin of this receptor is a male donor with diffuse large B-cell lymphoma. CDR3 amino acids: CAWRTPGTGGEKLFF. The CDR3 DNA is TGTGCCTGGAGGACCCCCGGGACAGGGGGGGAAAAACTGTTTTTT.